This T cell receptor (beta chain) was captured by sequencing in a study of blood T cell repertoires in COVID-19. About the research overall: Acute and convalescent COVID-19 samples came from the United States, Italy and Spain. PBMCs, B-cell-depleted T cells, or T cells provided the cDNA or gDNA that made up the material.

There are 15 residues in the CDR3. Germline CDR1 and CDR2: MDHEN and SYDVKM. Losses at the gene ends were 3 bases for V and 3 bases for J; bases not matched to a gene: 0. Authors' processing steps: From reference gene primer amplification, estimates of nucleated cell counts were derived. Sequencing was performed with immunoSEQ multiplex PCR; in TCRdb, only in-frame clones are kept and a portion is missing. Clonal size and the V and J genes are those of that table, whereas D and trimming came from the DNA. In the table there are around 310,000 clones, around 90% of which are singletons. Seattle's enrolled individuals joined amid active infection and were then monitored longitudinally.

This clonotype was sampled from a woman in her 30s with COVID-19, enrolled during active disease. The sample was peripheral blood. The chain joins TRBV28 to TRBJ2-1; TRBD2 aligns across 12 bases. The CDR3 protein is CASSLTSGSYNEQFF. DNA of the CDR3: TGTGCCAGCAGTTTGACTAGCGGGAGCTACAATGAGCAGTTCTTC.